In this sample, the clone carrying this T cell receptor (beta chain) turned up a few times. Its target is unknown. Per sample, extraction of total RNA gave at least 6 micrograms in every case. This entry belongs to a study of blood T cells in healthy people across ages. Study observations and caveats: The CMV status of each donor remained undetermined, and this could have confounded shifts in expanded clonotypes. More naive CD4+ cells and higher diversity were found in long-lived than in aged donors.

A second PCR, run for about 6 to 12 cycles, used a sample-barcoded 5' primer plus a J-beta primer mix. Individual samples furnished no less than 2.5 million CDR3-containing paired-end reads apiece. A single record per CDR3 protein comes from TCRdb applying MiXCR to the 5' RACE reads. The sample shows about 580,000 distinct CDR3 sequences, around half of them seen only once. With V trimmed by 6 bases and J by 5 bases, 3 bases remained unmatched. Germline CDR1 and CDR2: SGHRS and YFSETQ. This CDR3 comprises 13 residues. The V gene is TRBV5-1, the J gene TRBJ2-3; the match to TRBD2 covers 10 bases. Specimen: blood. The sequence came from an elderly man in good health. The CDR3 region has the DNA TGCGCCAGCAACCTAGCGGGGGTAGATACGCAGTATTTT. Its translation: CASNLAGVDTQYF.